This T cell receptor (beta chain) was profiled in a study of cytomegalovirus exposure and HLA in healthy donors. Across the whole study: Membership in the Caucasian-associated ancestry cluster was found for 65% to 85% of 350 to 450 genotyped donors.

Remarks on this clone: Its antigen is unknown.

Healthy bone marrow donors made up the donor group. Amplification used 60 Vbeta primers and 13 Jbeta primers. The repertoire was sequenced with immunoSEQ multiplex PCR; TCRdb's copy has only in-frame clones and lacks some. The repertoire table contains about 130,000 clones. V lost 0 bases, J lost 4 bases, and 2 bases stayed unmatched. Germline-derived CDR1 and CDR2 are SGHTA and FQGNSA. CDR3 size: 15 residues. General study results and limits: A classifier reportedly called cytomegalovirus status with high sensitivity and specificity.

The V gene is TRBV7-2, the J gene TRBJ1-3, with 8 bases matching TRBD1. Specimen: PBMCs. This receptor was identified in a woman aged 60-75 years in good health and CMV-seronegative. CDR3 DNA: TGTGCCAGCAGCTTAGCTTGGACAGGGGGAAACACCATATATTTT. Translation gives CASSLAWTGGNTIYF.